The present T cell receptor beta chain was sequenced within a study of post-analysis software for immune sequencing data. Unique molecular identifiers were present in the TCR beta cDNA libraries. Using its own MiXCR run on the PCR reads, TCRdb lists one record per CDR3 protein. This table has 450,000 or so distinct CDR3 sequences, around 40% appearing once. The sequencing input was blood. The sequence derives from a girl aged 5-17 years with multiple sclerosis.

The CDR3 DNA reads as TGTGCCAGCAGCCAAGATCTGGAGGGGGATGAGCAGTTCTTC. It is translated as CASSQDLEGDEQFF. The chain joins TRBV3-1 to TRBJ2-1; D possibly matches TRBD1 or TRBD2 (6 bases each). Trimming removed 0 bases from V and 8 bases from J, with 11 bases in between. Germline V CDR1 and CDR2: LGHDT, YNNKEL (reference sequence). The CDR3 extends over 14 amino acids.